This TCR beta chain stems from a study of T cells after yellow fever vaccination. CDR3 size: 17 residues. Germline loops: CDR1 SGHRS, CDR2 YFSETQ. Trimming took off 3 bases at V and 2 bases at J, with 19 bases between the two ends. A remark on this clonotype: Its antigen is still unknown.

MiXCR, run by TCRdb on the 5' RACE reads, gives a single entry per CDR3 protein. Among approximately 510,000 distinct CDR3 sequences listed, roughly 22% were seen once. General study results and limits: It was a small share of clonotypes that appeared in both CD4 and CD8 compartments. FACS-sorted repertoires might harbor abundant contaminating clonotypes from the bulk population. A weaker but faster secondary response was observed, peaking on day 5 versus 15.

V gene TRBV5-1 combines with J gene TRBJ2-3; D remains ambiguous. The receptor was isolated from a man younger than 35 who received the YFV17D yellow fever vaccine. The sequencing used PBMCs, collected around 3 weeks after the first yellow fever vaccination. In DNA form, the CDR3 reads TGCGCCAGCAGCTCGGCACCGACTCGAGACCCCACAGATACGCAGTATTTT. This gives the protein CASSSAPTRDPTDTQYF. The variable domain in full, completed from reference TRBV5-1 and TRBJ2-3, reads KAGVTQTPRYLIKTRGQQVTLSCSPISGHRSVSWYQQTPGQGLQFLFEYFSETQRNKGNFPGRFSGRQFSNSRSEMNVSTLELGDSALYLCASSSAPTRDPTDTQYFGPGTRLTVL.